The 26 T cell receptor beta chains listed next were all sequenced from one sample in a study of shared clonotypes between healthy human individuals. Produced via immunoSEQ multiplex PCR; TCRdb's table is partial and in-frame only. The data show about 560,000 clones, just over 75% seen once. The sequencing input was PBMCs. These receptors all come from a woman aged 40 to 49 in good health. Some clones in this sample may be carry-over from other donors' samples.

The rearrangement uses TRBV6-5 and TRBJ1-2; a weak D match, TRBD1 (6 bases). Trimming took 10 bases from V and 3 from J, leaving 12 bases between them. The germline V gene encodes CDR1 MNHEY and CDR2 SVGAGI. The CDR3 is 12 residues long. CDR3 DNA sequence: TGTGCCACCCGAGAGGGGGACTATGGCTACACCTTC. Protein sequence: CATREGDYGYTF.

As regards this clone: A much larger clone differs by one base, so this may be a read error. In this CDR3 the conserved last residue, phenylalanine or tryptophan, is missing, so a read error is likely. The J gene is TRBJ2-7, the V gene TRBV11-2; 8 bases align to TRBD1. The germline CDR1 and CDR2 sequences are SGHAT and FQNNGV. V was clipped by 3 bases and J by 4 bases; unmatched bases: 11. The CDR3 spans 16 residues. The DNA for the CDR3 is TGTGCCAGCAGCTTGGCTGGACAGGGTTTTGGATACGAGCAGTACTCC. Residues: CASSLAGQGFGYEQYS.

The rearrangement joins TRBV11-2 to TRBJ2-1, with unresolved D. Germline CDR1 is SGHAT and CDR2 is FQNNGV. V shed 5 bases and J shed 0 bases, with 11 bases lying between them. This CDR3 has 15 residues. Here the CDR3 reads CASSAARPSYNEQFF. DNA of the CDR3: TGTGCCAGCAGCGCAGCGAGACCCTCCTACAATGAGCAGTTCTTC.

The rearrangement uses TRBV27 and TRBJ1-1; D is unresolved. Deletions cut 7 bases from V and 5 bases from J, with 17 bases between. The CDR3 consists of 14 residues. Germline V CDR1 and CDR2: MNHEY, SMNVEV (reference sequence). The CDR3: CASTVRGGYTEAFF. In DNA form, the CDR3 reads TGTGCCAGCACCGTGAGAGGAGGGTATACTGAAGCTTTCTTT.

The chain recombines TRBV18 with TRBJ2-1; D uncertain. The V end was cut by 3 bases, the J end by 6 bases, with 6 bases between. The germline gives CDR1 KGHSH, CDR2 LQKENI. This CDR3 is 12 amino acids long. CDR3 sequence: CASSPPSNEQFF. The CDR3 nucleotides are TGTGCCAGCTCACCTCCCAGCAATGAGCAGTTCTTC.

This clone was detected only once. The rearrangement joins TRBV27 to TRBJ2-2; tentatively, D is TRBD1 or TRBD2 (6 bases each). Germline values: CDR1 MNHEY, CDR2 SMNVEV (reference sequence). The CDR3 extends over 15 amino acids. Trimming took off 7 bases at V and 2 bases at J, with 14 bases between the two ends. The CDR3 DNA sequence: TGTGCCAGCAAAAGCGGAGGGACAAACACCGGGGAGCTGTTTTTT. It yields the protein CASKSGGTNTGELFF.

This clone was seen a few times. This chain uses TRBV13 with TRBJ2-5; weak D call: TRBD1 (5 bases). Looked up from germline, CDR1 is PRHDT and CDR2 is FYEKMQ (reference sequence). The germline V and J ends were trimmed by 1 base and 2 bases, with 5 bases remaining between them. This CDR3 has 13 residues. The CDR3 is CASSLDRQETQYF. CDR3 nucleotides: TGTGCCAGCAGCTTAGACAGGCAAGAGACCCAGTACTTC.

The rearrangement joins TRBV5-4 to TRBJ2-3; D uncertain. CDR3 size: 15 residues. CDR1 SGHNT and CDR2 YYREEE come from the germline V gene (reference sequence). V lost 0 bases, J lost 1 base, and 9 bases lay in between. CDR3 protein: CASSLAAVGTDTQYF. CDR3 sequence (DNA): TGTGCCAGCAGCTTGGCAGCTGTAGGCACAGATACGCAGTATTTT.

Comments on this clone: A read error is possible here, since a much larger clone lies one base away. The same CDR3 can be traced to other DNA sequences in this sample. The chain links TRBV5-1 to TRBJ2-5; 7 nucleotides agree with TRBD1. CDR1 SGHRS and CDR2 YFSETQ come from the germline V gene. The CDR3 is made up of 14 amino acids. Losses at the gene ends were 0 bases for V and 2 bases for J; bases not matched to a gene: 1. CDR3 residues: CASSLDRGQETQYF. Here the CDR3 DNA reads TGCGCCAGCAGCTTGGACAGGGGTCAAGAGACCCAGTACTTC.

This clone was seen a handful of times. The CDR3, as DNA: TGTGCCAGCAGCCCGCCCCTAGCGGGAGTACTGGCGACCGGGGAGCTGTTTTTT. This translates into CASSPPLAGVLATGELFF. The J gene is TRBJ2-2, the V gene TRBV11-2; TRBD2 agrees at 10 bases. Unmatched junction bases numbered 14, after V lost 5 bases and J lost 5 bases. CDR3 length equals 18 residues. CDR1 and CDR2 from the germline V gene are SGHAT and FQNNGV.

The CDR3 DNA reads as TGTGCCAGCACCTGGGGGGACAGCTCCTACGAGCAGTACTTC. This sequence encodes CASTWGDSSYEQYF. This chain joins TRBV5-8 and TRBJ2-7; TRBD1 might be the D (7 bases). Trimming left V 6 bases short and J 0 bases short, with 13 bases between. CDR1 SGHTS and CDR2 YDEGEE come from the germline V gene. The CDR3 extends over 14 amino acids.

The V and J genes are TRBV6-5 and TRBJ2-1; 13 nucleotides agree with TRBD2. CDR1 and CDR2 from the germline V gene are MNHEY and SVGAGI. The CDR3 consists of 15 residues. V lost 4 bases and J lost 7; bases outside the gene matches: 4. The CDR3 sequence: CASSSGTSGINEQFF. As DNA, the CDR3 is TGTGCCAGCAGTTCCGGGACTAGCGGGATAAATGAGCAGTTCTTC.

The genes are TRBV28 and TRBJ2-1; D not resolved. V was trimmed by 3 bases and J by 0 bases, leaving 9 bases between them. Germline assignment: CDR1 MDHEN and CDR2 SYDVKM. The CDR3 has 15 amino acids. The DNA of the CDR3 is TGTGCCAGCAGTTTGGTAACGAGCTCCTACAATGAGCAGTTCTTC. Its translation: CASSLVTSSYNEQFF.

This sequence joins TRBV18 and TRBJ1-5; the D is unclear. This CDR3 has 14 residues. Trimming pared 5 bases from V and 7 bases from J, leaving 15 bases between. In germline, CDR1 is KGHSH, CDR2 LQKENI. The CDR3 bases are TGTGCCAGCTCATACGACCGGATTATGCAGCCCCAGCATTTT. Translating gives CASSYDRIMQPQHF.

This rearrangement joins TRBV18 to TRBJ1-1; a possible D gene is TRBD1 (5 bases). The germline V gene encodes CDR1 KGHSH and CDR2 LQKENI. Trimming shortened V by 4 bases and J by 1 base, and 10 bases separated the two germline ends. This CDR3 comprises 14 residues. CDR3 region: CASSLGGKNTEAFF. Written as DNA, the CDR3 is TGTGCCAGCTCACTGGGGGGGAAGAACACTGAAGCTTTCTTT.

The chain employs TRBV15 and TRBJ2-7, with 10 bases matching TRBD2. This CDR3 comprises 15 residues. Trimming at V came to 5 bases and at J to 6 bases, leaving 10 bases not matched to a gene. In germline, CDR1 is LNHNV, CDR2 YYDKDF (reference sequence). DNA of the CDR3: TGTGCCACCAGCTTTGTCCTAGCGGGAGTCGCCGAGCAGTACTTC. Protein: CATSFVLAGVAEQYF.

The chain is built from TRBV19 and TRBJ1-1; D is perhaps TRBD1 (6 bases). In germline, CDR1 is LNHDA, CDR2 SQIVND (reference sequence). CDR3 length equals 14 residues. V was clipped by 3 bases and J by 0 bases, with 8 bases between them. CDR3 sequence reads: CASSMTGMNTEAFF. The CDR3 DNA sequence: TGTGCCAGTAGTATGACAGGAATGAACACTGAAGCTTTCTTT.

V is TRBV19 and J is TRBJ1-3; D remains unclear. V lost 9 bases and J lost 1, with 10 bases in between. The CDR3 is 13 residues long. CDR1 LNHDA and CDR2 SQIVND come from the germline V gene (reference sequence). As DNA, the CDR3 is TGTGCCAGCCATGGGCTGTCTGGAAACACCATATATTTT. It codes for CASHGLSGNTIYF.

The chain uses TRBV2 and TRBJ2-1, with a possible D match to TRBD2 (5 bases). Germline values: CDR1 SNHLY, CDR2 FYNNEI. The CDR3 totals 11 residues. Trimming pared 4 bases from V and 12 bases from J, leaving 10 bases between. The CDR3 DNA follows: TGTGCCAGCAGTGTTGAAGGAGGGCAGTTCTTC. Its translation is CASSVEGGQFF.

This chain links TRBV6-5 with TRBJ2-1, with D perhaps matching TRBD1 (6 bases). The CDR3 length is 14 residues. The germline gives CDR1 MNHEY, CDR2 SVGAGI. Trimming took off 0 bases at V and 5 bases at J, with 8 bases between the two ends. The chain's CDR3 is CASSYSGQDNEQFF. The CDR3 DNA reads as TGTGCCAGCAGTTACTCGGGACAAGACAATGAGCAGTTCTTC.

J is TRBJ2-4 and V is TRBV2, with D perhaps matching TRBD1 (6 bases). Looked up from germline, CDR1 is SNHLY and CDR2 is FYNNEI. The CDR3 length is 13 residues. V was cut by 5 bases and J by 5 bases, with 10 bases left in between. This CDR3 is CASSPDRQNIQYF. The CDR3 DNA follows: TGTGCCAGCAGTCCTGACAGGCAAAACATTCAGTACTTC.

CDR3 in DNA: TGCAGCGTTGAAGAGGTCAGGGGGGTTGACATTCAGTACTTC. It is translated as CSVEEVRGVDIQYF. This sequence joins TRBV29-1 and TRBJ2-4; weak D call: TRBD1 (7 bases). This CDR3 contains 14 residues. The V gene's germline CDR1 is SQVTM and CDR2 ANQGSEA. The germline V and J ends were trimmed by 0 bases and 8 bases, with 14 bases remaining between them.

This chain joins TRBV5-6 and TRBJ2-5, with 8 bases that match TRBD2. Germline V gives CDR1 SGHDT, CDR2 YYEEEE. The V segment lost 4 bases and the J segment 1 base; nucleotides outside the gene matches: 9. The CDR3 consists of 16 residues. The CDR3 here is CASSPGGARVQETQYF. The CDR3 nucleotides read TGTGCCAGCAGCCCGGGGGGGGCGAGGGTCCAAGAGACCCAGTACTTC.

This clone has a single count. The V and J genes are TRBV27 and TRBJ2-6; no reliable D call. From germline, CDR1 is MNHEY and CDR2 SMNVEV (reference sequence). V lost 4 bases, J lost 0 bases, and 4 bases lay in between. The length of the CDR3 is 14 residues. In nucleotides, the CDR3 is TGTGCCAGCAGTTCGAACTCTGGGGCCAACGTCCTGACTTTC. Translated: CASSSNSGANVLTF.

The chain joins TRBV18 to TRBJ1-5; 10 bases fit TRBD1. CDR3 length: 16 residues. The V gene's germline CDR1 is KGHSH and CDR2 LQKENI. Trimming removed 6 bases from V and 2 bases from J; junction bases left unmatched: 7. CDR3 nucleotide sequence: TGTGCCAGCTCCCTTGGGGGGACAGGGGGCAATCAGCCCCAGCATTTT. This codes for CASSLGGTGGNQPQHF.

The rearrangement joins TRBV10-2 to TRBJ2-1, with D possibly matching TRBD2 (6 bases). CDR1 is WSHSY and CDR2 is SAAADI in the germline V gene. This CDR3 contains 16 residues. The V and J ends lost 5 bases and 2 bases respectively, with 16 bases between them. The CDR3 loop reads CASSWTGGLTYNEQFF. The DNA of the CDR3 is TGCGCCAGCAGTTGGACCGGGGGTTTGACCTACAATGAGCAGTTCTTC.